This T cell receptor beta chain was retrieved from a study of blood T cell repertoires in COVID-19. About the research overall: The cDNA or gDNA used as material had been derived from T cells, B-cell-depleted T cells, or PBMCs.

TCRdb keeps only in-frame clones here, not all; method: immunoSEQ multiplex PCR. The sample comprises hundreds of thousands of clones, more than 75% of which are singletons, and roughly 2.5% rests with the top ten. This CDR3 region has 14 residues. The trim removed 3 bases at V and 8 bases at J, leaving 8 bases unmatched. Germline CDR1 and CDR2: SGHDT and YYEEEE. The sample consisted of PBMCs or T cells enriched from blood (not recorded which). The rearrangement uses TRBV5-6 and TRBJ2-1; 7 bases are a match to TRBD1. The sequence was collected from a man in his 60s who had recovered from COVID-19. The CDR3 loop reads CASSYRQGLYEQFF. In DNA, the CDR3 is TGTGCCAGCAGCTATAGACAGGGTCTTTATGAGCAGTTCTTC.